This T cell receptor beta chain was identified during a study of PD-1 blockade in classical Hodgkin lymphoma. Study-wide background: Patients got intravenous nivolumab 3 mg/kg every 2 weeks. Study-level findings and limits: The drivers behind the repertoire differences, possibly disease activity or prior therapy, remain undefined. By C4D1, diversity of CD4+ TCRs had risen significantly, whereas that of CD8+ TCRs had not.

Every patient experienced relapse after autologous stem cell transplantation, and brentuximab vedotin exposure varied. Clones were sequenced by immunoSEQ multiplex PCR, and TCRdb holds only the in-frame ones, with some missing. There are 35,000 to 45,000 clones in the sample; roughly three quarters occur only once, and 2.8% lies in the top ten. The CDR3 has 14 amino acids. Germline-derived CDR1 and CDR2 are LNHNV and YYDKDF (reference sequence). V lost 5 bases and J lost 6; bases outside the gene matches: 7. A note on this clone: Its antigen is as yet unknown.

The specimen comprised peripheral blood mononuclear cells (PBMCs), sampled before the second cycle of nivolumab. The clonotype was recovered from a human donor with classical Hodgkin lymphoma. The V call is TRBV15, the J call TRBJ2-7; TRBD1 aligns across 10 bases. CDR3: CATSPPGQGTEQYF. CDR3 sequence (DNA): TGTGCCACCAGCCCTCCGGGACAGGGGACCGAGCAGTACTTC. The full variable domain, completed using reference TRBV15 and TRBJ2-7, is DAMVIQNPRYQVTQFGKPVTLSCSQTLNHNVMYWYQQKSSQAPKLLFHYYDKDFNNEADTPDNFQSRRPNTSFCFLDIRSPGLGDTAMYLCATSPPGQGTEQYFGPGTRLTVT.